The 22 T cell receptor beta chains in this list originate from one sample, sequenced in a study of cytomegalovirus exposure and HLA in healthy donors. Libraries were prepared by immunoSEQ multiplex PCR; TCRdb keeps only in-frame clonotypes and omits some of them. The repertoire holds about 120,000 clones, approximately 90% seen once, with 6% to 7% in the top ten. What was sequenced was PBMCs. These receptors all come from a woman between 18 and 29 years old in good health and CMV-seropositive.

The CDR3 DNA is TGTGCCAGCAGTGAAGCGGCTCTAGCGGGATGGGCAGATACGCAGTATTTT. Translated, it gives CASSEAALAGWADTQYF. The gene calls are TRBV2 and TRBJ2-3; TRBD2 matches 9 bases. The germline V gene encodes CDR1 SNHLY and CDR2 FYNNEI. J gave up 4 bases and V 0 bases, and 8 bases lay outside the gene matches. CDR3 length: 17 amino acids.

This chain connects TRBV4-2 to TRBJ2-1; D is uncertain. Germline lookup yields CDR1 LGHNA and CDR2 YNFKEQ. Trimming took 0 bases from V and 9 from J, leaving 6 bases between them. The CDR3 is made up of 12 amino acids. CDR3 sequence (DNA): TGTGCCAGCAGCCAAGACGTCGGTGAGCAGTTCTTC. It yields the protein CASSQDVGEQFF.

The V call is TRBV4-1, the J call TRBJ1-6, with TRBD1 identical over 9 bases. The V and J ends lost 4 bases and 11 bases, in that order; junction bases with no gene match: 6. The length of the CDR3 is 14 residues. Per germline, CDR1 MGHRA and CDR2 YSYEKL. CDR3 protein: CASSRRDREAPLHF. The CDR3 nucleotides are TGCGCCAGCAGCCGCCGGGACAGGGAGGCACCCCTCCACTTT.

In its sample, this clone was seen a few times. This CDR3 is CASSERDRGPTDTQYF. In DNA, the CDR3 is TGTGCCAGCAGTGAGAGGGACAGGGGTCCCACAGATACGCAGTATTTT. V usage is TRBV6-1 and J usage is TRBJ2-3, with 10 nucleotides matching TRBD1. CDR3 size: 16 residues. Germline assignment: CDR1 MNHNS and CDR2 SASEGT. The ends lost 3 bases at V and 2 bases at J; junction bases unmatched: 5.

CDR3 nucleotide sequence: TGCGCCAGCAGCCAAGAGCGGTCCCCCAAGGATACGCAGTATTTT. It codes for CASSQERSPKDTQYF. The chain links TRBV4-3 to TRBJ2-3; no firm D call. Germline V gene sequence: CDR1 LGHNA, CDR2 YSLEER. The V gene lost 0 bases and the J gene lost 6 bases, with 13 bases spanning the gap. The CDR3 spans 15 residues.

The rearrangement uses TRBV2 and TRBJ2-3, with D tentatively TRBD2 (5 bases). Germline V lookup: CDR1 SNHLY, CDR2 FYNNEI. V gave up 5 bases and J gave up 5 bases, with 14 bases separating them. The CDR3 contains 14 residues. The CDR3: CASSRGLAVDTQYF. CDR3 DNA sequence: TGTGCCAGCAGTAGAGGGCTAGCTGTAGATACGCAGTATTTT.

The CDR3 is CASSGGTSGGSSYNEQFF. Here the CDR3 DNA reads TGTGCCAGCAGTGGCGGGACTAGCGGGGGTAGCTCCTACAATGAGCAGTTCTTC. This sequence joins TRBV6-1 and TRBJ2-1; 14 positions match TRBD2. Germline V CDR1 and CDR2: MNHNS, SASEGT. This CDR3 spans 18 amino acids. The trim removed 4 bases at V and 0 bases at J, leaving 5 bases unmatched.

In its sample, this clone was seen a few times. The same CDR3 can be traced to other DNA sequences in this sample. The V call is TRBV5-6, the J call TRBJ1-2; D uncertain. The CDR3 is 13 amino acids. With 0 bases removed from V and 2 bases from J, the gap between germline ends came to 5 bases. CDR1 and CDR2 (germline): SGHDT, YYEEEE. The CDR3 here is CASSLDTNYGYTF. CDR3 sequence (DNA): TGTGCCAGCAGCTTGGACACCAACTATGGCTACACCTTC.

Written as DNA, the CDR3 is TGTGCCAGCAGTTCCCTCCGTACTGAAGCTTTCTTT. It codes for CASSSLRTEAFF. The chain carries TRBV6-5 and TRBJ1-1; no definite D call. The CDR3 runs to 12 residues. Germline V lookup: CDR1 MNHEY, CDR2 SVGAGI. Trimming stripped 4 bases from V and 5 bases from J, with 8 bases between.

The rearrangement joins TRBV2 to TRBJ2-1; D possibly corresponds to TRBD1 (5 bases). CDR1 and CDR2 (germline): SNHLY, FYNNEI. With 4 bases removed from V and 6 bases from J, the gap between germline ends came to 16 bases. The length of the CDR3 is 15 residues. CDR3 in DNA: TGTGCCAGCAGTGGATCCAGGGTAGATGTCAATGAGCAGTTCTTC. Translation: CASSGSRVDVNEQFF.

The sample holds one count of this clone. This chain uses TRBV27 with TRBJ1-1; 8 bases align to TRBD1. Germline V gene lookup returns CDR1 MNHEY and CDR2 SMNVEV (reference sequence). CDR3 length: 14 amino acids. Unmatched junction bases numbered 9, after V lost 7 bases and J lost 5 bases. This CDR3 reads CASNSGTGGTEAFF. CDR3 DNA sequence: TGTGCCAGCAACTCCGGGACAGGAGGGACTGAAGCTTTCTTT.

The rearrangement links TRBV19 to TRBJ1-2; 9 bases line up with TRBD1. The V gene end was trimmed by 6 bases and the J gene end by 6 bases; junction bases not matched to a gene: 8. The CDR3 runs 14 residues. Germline assignment: CDR1 LNHDA and CDR2 SQIVND (reference sequence). As DNA, the CDR3 is TGTGCCAGTAGCTCCACAGGGGGCGGCAATGGCTACACCTTC. This translates into CASSSTGGGNGYTF.

This clone has a single count. Here the CDR3 DNA reads TGCGCCAGCAGCTCCGGGACAGGGGTCCCTGGGGCCAACGTCCTGACTTTC. Amino acids: CASSSGTGVPGANVLTF. The chain is built from TRBV5-1 and TRBJ2-6; 10 positions agree with TRBD1. The germline V gene has CDR1 SGHRS and CDR2 YFSETQ. Trimming took 3 bases from V and 2 from J; bases not matched to a gene: 5. The CDR3 extends over 17 amino acids.

This chain links TRBV28 with TRBJ2-7; D might be TRBD2 (6 bases). Germline CDR1 is MDHEN and CDR2 is SYDVKM. The CDR3 runs 14 residues. V lost 4 bases and J lost 5, with 15 bases in between. In DNA, the CDR3 is TGTGCCAGCAGTTCCTCCGGGAGACCTGACGAGCAGTACTTC. Translated: CASSSSGRPDEQYF.

The rearrangement links TRBV15 to TRBJ2-3; D not certain. Trimming stripped 4 bases from V and 5 bases from J, with 16 bases between. There are 15 residues in the CDR3. Germline CDR1 LNHNV, CDR2 YYDKDF (reference sequence). The CDR3: CATSMGFGTQDTQYF. The CDR3 DNA follows: TGTGCCACCAGCATGGGCTTTGGAACACAAGATACGCAGTATTTT.

This chain connects TRBV11-2 to TRBJ1-1; D perhaps matches TRBD1 (6 bases). The CDR3 is 15 residues long. CDR1 and CDR2 from the germline V gene are SGHAT and FQNNGV. Between the trimmed V and J ends, which lost 5 bases and 4 bases, there was a span of 17 bases. CDR3 region: CASSLVEGRGTEAFF. Written as DNA, the CDR3 is TGTGCCAGCAGCCTAGTTGAGGGCAGGGGCACTGAAGCTTTCTTT.

The J gene is TRBJ2-1, the V gene TRBV5-1, with 9 bases matching TRBD1. V was pared by 3 bases and J by 3 bases, with 4 bases of the junction left unmatched. The CDR3 runs to 15 residues. Germline CDR1 SGHRS, CDR2 YFSETQ. CDR3 in amino acids: CASSSGQGLYNEQFF. The CDR3, as DNA: TGCGCCAGCAGCTCGGGACAGGGACTCTACAATGAGCAGTTCTTC.

The V call is TRBV27, the J call TRBJ2-7; no definite D call. The CDR3 runs 13 residues. Germline V gene sequence: CDR1 MNHEY, CDR2 SMNVEV (reference sequence). V was shortened by 1 base and J by 5 bases, with 9 bases between the two germline ends. In DNA form, the CDR3 reads TGTGCCAGCAGTTTATGGCTAGGAAACGAGCAGTACTTC. Translated, it gives CASSLWLGNEQYF.

This clone came up once. V is TRBV30 and J is TRBJ1-5; possible D gene TRBD1, 5 bases. Germline CDR1 reads GTSNPN; CDR2 reads SVGIG (reference sequence). V gave up 1 base and J gave up 4 bases, with 14 bases separating them. The CDR3 spans 15 residues. CDR3: CAWSAIGGGNQPQHF. The CDR3 DNA reads TGTGCCTGGAGTGCTATTGGGGGGGGAAATCAGCCCCAGCATTTT.

The rearrangement joins TRBV6-6 to TRBJ1-3; D call uncertain. Germline CDR1 and CDR2: MNHNY and SVGAGI (reference sequence). The CDR3 contains 11 residues. The CDR3 region is CASAEGNTIYF. CDR3 DNA: TGTGCGAGCGCGGAGGGAAACACCATATATTTT.

This clone appeared a single time. The chain links TRBV30 to TRBJ1-1; no definite D call. There are 15 residues in the CDR3. With 7 bases removed from V and 2 bases from J, the gap between germline ends came to 20 bases. Per the germline V gene, CDR1 is GTSNPN and CDR2 is SVGIG (reference sequence). This CDR3 is CASLVRGSINTEAFF. The CDR3 coding sequence is TGTGCCTCCCTAGTGAGAGGGAGTATCAACACTGAAGCTTTCTTT. Full variable domain (outside the CDR3, taken from reference TRBV30 and TRBJ1-1): SQTIHQWPATLVQPVGSPLSLECTVEGTSNPNLYWYRQAAGRGLQLLFYSVGIGQISSEVPQNLSASRPQDRQFILSSKKLLLSDSGFYLCASLVRGSINTEAFFGQGTRLTVV.

The chain joins TRBV18 to TRBJ2-7; 8 bases fit TRBD1. CDR3 size: 16 residues. The junction had 10 bases not matched to a gene; V was cut back by 2 bases and J by 4 bases. Looked up from germline, CDR1 is KGHSH and CDR2 is LQKENI. CDR3 DNA sequence: TGTGCCAGCTCACCAAGGGGCCAGGGGGCTAGATACGAGCAGTACTTC. Amino acid sequence: CASSPRGQGARYEQYF.